This T cell receptor (beta chain) was identified in a study of T cells in Graves' hyperthyroidism and ophthalmopathy. Study outcomes and limitations: Stable hyperthyroidism and ophthalmopathy were separated using 13 V-J signatures.

This clonotype was picked up many times. Antigen unknown. A read error may produce the germline difference seen at one junction end. Disease duration was under 3 months in the ophthalmopathy patients, who also had a Clinical Activity Score of at least 3 and a NOSPECS grade of at least 4. Exclusion followed for patients with uncontrolled infection, other autoimmune disease, pregnancy or lactation. The germline gives CDR1 SEHNR, CDR2 FQNEAQ (reference sequence). The CDR3 has 12 amino acids. Amplified TCR beta CDR3 regions derived from RNA transcripts. HTBI primers drove first-round RT-PCR of the TCR CDR3. TCRdb fed the multiplex PCR reads into MiXCR, producing one record per CDR3 protein. The data hold fewer than 750,000 distinct CDR3 sequences, with roughly 15% observed a single time.

The chain joins TRBV7-9 to TRBJ1-2; D ambiguous. The sequencing input was blood. The sequence came from a woman aged 45-65 years with Graves' ophthalmopathy. Here the CDR3 reads CASSPRDYGYTF. The CDR3 nucleotides are TGCGCCAGCAGCCCCCGGGACTATGGCTACACCTTC.